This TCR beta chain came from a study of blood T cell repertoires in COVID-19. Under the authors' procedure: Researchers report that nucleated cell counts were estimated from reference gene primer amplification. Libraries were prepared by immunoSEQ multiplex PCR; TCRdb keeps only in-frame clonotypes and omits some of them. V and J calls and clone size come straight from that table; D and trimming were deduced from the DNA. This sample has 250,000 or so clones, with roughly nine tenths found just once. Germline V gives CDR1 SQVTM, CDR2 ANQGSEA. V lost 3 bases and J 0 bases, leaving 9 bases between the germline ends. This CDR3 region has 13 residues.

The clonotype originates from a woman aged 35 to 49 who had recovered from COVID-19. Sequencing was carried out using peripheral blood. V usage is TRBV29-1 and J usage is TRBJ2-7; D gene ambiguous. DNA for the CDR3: TGCAGCGTTGAGCTTCCCAGCTCCTACGAGCAGTACTTC. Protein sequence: CSVELPSSYEQYF.